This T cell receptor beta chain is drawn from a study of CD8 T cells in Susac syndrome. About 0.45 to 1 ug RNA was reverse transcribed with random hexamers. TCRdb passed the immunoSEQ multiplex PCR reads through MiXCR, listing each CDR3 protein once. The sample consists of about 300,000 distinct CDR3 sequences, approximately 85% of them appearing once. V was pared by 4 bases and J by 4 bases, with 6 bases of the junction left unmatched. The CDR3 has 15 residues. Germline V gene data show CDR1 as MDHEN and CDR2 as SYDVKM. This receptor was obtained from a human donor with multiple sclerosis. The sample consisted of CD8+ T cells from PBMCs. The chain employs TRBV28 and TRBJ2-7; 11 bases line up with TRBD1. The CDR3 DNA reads TGTGCCAGCAGTTCCGGGACAGGGGGAGGGTACGAGCAGTACTTC. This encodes CASSSGTGGGYEQYF.